Described below is a single T cell receptor (beta chain) sequence and its context. Clones were sequenced by immunoSEQ multiplex PCR, and TCRdb holds only the in-frame ones, with some missing. The sample shows around 68,000 clones, around 91% of them seen only once. This sample was included in a study of technical replicates of blood from a handful of donors. This CDR3 contains 15 residues. CDR1 is SGDLS and CDR2 is YYNGEE in the germline V gene. Trimming stripped 5 bases from V and 0 bases from J, with 14 bases between. The sequencing input was T cells isolated from PBMCs. The chain combines TRBV9 with TRBJ1-1; D is perhaps TRBD1 (5 bases). The sequence came from a human donor in good health. Some clones in this sample may be carry-over from other donors' samples. The CDR3 sequence is CASSPETGMNTEAFF. The DNA of the CDR3 is TGTGCCAGCAGTCCAGAAACAGGTATGAACACTGAAGCTTTCTTT. Drawing the rest from reference TRBV9 and TRBJ1-1, the complete variable domain is DSGVTQTPKHLITATGQRVTLRCSPRSGDLSVYWYQQSLDQGLQFLIQYYNGEERAKGNILERFSAQQFPDLHSELNLSSLELGDSALYFCASSPETGMNTEAFFGQGTRLTVV.